This note documents a single T cell receptor beta chain sequence. Its antigen remains unidentified. This sample stems from a study of graft-versus-host responses after intestinal transplantation. Notes on the study in general: Early post-transplant HvG declines showed an association with peak circulating GvH clone levels.

Here immunoSEQ multiplex PCR was the method, and the copy in TCRdb shows in-frame clones only, minus some. The table has approximately 71,000 clones, around 90% seen once. The V end lost 3 bases, the J end lost 4 bases, and 15 bases lay between the germline ends. The CDR3 runs to 15 residues. The germline V gene encodes CDR1 MDHEN and CDR2 SYDVKM. The starting material was unstimulated CD8+ T cells sorted from spleen or lymph node cells, obtained before intestinal transplant. This sequence originates from a human donor who received an intestinal transplant. This chain links TRBV28 with TRBJ2-5; D is perhaps TRBD2 (6 bases). CDR3: CASSLGGRLPETQYF. As DNA, the CDR3 is TGTGCCAGCAGTTTGGGGGGTAGACTTCCAGAGACCCAGTACTTC.